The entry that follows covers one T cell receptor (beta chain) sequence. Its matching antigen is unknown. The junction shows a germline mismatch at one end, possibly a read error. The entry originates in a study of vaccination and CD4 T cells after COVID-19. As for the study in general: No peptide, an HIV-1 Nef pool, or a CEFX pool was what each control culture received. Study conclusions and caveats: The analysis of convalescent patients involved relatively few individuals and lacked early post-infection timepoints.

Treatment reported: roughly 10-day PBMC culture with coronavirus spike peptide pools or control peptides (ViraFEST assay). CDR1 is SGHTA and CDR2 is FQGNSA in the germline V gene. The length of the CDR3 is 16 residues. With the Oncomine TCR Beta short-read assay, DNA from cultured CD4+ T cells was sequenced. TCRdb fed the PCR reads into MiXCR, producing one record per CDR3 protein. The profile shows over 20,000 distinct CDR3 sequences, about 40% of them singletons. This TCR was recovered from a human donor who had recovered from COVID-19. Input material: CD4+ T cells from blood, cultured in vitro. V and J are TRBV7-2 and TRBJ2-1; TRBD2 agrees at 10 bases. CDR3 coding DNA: TGTGCCAACAGCGCATCTAGCGGGAGCTCCTACAATGAGCAGTTCTTC. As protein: CANSASSGSSYNEQFF. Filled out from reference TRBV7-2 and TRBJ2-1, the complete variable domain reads GAGVSQSPSNKVTEKGKDVELRCDPISGHTALYWYRQSLGQGLEFLIYFQGNSAPDKSGLPSDRFSAERTGGSVSTLTIQRTQQEDSAVYLCANSASSGSSYNEQFFGPGTRLTVL.